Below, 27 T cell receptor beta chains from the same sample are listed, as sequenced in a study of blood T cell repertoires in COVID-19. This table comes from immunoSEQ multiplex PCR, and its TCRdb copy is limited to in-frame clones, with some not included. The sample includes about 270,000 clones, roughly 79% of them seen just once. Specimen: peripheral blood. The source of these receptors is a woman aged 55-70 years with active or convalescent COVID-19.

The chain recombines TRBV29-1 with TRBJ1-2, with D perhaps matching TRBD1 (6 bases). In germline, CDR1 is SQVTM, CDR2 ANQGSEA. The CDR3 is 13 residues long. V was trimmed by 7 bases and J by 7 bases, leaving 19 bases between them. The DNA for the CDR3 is TGCAGCGCCTCGGACAGCCATCCAGGTGGCTACACCTTC. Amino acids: CSASDSHPGGYTF.

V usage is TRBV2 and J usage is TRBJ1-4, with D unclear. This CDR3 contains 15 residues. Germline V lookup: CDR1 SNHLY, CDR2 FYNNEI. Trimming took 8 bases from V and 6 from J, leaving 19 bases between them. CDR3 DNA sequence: TGTGCCAGCGGAGGGTTTGAGGTTCTTGATGAAAAACTGTTTTTT. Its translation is CASGGFEVLDEKLFF.

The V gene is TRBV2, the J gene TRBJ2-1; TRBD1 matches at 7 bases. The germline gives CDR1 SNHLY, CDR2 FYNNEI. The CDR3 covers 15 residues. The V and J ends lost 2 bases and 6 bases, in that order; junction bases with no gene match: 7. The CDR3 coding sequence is TGTGCCAGCAGTGAAACGGAGCAGGGGGTCAATGAGCAGTTCTTC. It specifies CASSETEQGVNEQFF. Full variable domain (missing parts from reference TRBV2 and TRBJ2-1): EPEVTQTPSHQVTQMGQEVILRCVPISNHLYFYWYRQILGQKVEFLVSFYNNEISEKSEIFDDQFSVERPDGSNFTLKIRSTKLEDSAMYFCASSETEQGVNEQFFGPGTRLTVL.

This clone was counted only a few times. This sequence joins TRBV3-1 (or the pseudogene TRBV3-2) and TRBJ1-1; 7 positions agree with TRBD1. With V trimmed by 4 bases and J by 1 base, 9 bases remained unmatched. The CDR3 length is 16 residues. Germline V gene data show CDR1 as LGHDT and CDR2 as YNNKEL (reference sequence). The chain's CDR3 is CASSREDRKGNTEAFF. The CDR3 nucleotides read TGTGCCAGCAGCCGAGAGGACAGGAAGGGGAACACTGAAGCTTTCTTT.

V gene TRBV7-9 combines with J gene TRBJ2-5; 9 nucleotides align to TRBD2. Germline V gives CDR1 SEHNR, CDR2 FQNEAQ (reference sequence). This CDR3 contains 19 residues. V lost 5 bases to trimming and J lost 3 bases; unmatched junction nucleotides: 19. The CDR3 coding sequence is TGTGCCAGCAGCCCCGGGGGCGGGACTCGCGGGGGGGCGGAAGAGACCCAGTACTTC. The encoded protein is CASSPGGGTRGGAEETQYF.

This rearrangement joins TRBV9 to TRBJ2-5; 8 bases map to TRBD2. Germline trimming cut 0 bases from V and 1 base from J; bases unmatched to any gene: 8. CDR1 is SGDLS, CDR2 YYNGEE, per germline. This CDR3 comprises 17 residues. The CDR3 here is CASSVGSSGGLQETQYF. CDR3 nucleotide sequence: TGTGCCAGCAGCGTAGGGTCAAGCGGGGGTCTCCAAGAGACCCAGTACTTC.

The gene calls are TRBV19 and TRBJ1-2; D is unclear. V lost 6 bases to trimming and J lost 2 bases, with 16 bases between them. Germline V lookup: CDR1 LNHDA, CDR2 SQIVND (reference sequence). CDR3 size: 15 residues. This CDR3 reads CASRGRRADNYGYTF. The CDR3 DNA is TGTGCCAGTAGGGGAAGGCGGGCAGACAACTATGGCTACACCTTC.

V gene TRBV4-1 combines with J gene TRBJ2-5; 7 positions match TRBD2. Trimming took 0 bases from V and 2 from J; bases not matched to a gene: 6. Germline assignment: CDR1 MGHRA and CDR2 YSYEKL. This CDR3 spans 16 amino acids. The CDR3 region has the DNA TGCGCCAGCAGCCAAGATAGGACTAGACAACAAGAGACCCAGTACTTC. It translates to CASSQDRTRQQETQYF.

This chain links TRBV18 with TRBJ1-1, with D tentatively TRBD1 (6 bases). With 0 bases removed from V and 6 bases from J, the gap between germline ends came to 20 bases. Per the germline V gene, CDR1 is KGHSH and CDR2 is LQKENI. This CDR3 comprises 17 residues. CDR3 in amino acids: CASSPPSLLQGGPEAFF. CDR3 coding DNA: TGTGCCAGCTCACCACCGAGCCTCCTACAGGGCGGGCCTGAAGCTTTCTTT.

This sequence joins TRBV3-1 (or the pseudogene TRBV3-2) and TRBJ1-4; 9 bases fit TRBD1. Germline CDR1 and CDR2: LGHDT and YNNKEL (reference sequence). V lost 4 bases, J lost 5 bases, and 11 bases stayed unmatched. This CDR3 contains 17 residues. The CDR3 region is CASSPHDMTGGNEKLFF. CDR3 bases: TGTGCCAGCAGCCCCCACGATATGACAGGGGGGAATGAAAAACTGTTTTTT.

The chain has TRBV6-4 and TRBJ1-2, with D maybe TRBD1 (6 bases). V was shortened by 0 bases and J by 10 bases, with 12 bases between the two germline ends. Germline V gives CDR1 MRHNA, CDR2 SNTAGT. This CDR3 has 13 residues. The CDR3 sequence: CASSDSDRFHYTF. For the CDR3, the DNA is TGTGCCAGCAGTGACTCGGACAGATTTCACTACACCTTC.

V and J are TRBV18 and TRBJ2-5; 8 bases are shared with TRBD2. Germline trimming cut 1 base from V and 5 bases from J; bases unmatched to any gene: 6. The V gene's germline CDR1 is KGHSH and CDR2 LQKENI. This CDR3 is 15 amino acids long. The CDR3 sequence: CASSPRSGGGETQYF. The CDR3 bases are TGTGCCAGCTCACCACGGAGCGGGGGTGGGGAGACCCAGTACTTC.

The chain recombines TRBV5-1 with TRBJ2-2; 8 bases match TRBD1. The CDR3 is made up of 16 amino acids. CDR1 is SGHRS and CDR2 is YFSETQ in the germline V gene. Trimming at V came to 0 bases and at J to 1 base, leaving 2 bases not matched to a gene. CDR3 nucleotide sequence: TGCGCCAGCAGCTTGGTAGACAGGGGGAACACCGGGGAGCTGTTTTTT. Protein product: CASSLVDRGNTGELFF.

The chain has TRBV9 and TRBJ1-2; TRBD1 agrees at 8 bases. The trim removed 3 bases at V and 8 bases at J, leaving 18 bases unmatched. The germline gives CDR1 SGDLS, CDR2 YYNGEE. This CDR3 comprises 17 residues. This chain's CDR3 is CASSAGNTGQGVGGYTF. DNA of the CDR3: TGTGCCAGCAGCGCCGGAAACACAGGACAGGGAGTCGGGGGCTACACCTTC.

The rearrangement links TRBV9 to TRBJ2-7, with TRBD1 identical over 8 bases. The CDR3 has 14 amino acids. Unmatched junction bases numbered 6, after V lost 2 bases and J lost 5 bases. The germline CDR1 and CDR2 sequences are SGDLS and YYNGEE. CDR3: CASSVGQGLHEQYF. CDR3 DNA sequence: TGTGCCAGCAGCGTTGGACAGGGTCTACACGAGCAGTACTTC.

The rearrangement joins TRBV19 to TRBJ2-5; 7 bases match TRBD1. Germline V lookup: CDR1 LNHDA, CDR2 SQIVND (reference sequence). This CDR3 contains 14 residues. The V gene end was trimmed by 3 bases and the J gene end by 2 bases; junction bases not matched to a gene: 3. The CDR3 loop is CASSITGQQETQYF. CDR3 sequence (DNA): TGTGCCAGTAGTATTACGGGACAGCAAGAGACCCAGTACTTC.

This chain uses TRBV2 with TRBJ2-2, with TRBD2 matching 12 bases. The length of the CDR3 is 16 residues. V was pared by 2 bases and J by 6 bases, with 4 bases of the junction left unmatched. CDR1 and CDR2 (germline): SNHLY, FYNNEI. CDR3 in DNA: TGTGCCAGCAGTGAATCGACTAGCGGGGGACCCGGGGAGCTGTTTTTT. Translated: CASSESTSGGPGELFF.

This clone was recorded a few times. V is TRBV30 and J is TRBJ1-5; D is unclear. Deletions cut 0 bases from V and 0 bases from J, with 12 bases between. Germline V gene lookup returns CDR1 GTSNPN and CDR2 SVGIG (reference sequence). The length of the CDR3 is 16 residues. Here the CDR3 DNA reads TGTGCCTGGAGTGTAACGGGTCGGATTAGCAATCAGCCCCAGCATTTT. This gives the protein CAWSVTGRISNQPQHF.

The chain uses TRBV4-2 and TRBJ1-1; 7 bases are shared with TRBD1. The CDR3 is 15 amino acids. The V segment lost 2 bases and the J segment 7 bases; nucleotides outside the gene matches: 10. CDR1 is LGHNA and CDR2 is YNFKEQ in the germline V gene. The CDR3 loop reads CASSQSDRSTGEAFF. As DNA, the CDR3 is TGTGCCAGCAGCCAATCGGACAGGTCCACGGGTGAAGCTTTCTTT.

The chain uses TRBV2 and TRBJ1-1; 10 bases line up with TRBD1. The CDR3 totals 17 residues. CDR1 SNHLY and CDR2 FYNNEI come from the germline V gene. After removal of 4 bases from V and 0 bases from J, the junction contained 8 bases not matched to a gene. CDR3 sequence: CASSGPTGGPMNTEAFF. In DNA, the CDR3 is TGTGCCAGCAGTGGACCGACAGGGGGCCCCATGAACACTGAAGCTTTCTTT. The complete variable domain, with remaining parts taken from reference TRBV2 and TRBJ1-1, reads EPEVTQTPSHQVTQMGQEVILRCVPISNHLYFYWYRQILGQKVEFLVSFYNNEISEKSEIFDDQFSVERPDGSNFTLKIRSTKLEDSAMYFCASSGPTGGPMNTEAFFGQGTRLTVV.

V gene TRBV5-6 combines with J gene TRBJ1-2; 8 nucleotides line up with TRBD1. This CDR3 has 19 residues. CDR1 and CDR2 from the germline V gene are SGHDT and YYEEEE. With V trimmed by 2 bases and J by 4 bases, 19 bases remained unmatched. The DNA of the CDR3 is TGTGCCAGCAGCTTAAGACAGGGGTCACTCCGACCCGTTTTCTATGGCTACACCTTC. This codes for CASSLRQGSLRPVFYGYTF.

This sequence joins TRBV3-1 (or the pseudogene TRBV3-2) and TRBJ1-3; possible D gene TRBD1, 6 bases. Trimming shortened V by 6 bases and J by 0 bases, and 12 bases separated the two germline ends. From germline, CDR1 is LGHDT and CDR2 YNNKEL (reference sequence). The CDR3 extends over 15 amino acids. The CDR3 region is CASREAGASGNTIYF. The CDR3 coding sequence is TGTGCCAGCAGGGAGGCAGGGGCCTCTGGAAACACCATATATTTT.

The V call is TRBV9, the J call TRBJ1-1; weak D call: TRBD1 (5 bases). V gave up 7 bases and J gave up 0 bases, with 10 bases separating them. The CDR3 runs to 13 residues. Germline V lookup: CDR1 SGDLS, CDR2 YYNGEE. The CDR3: CASAQGMNTEAFF. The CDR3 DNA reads TGTGCCAGCGCTCAGGGAATGAACACTGAAGCTTTCTTT.

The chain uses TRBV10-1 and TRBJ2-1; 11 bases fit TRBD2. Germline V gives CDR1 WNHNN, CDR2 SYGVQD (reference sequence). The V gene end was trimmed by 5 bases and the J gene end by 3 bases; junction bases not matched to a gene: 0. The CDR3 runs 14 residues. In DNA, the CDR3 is TGCGCCAGCAGTACTAGCGGGGGCTACAATGAGCAGTTCTTC. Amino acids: CASSTSGGYNEQFF.

Written as DNA, the CDR3 is TGTGCCAGCAGCTCACCCGACAGGGGGTCTATGGGCTACACCTTC. It is translated as CASSSPDRGSMGYTF. The chain recombines TRBV7-2 with TRBJ1-2, with 9 bases lining up with TRBD1. This CDR3 is built from 15 residues. J lost 8 bases, V lost 4 bases, and 11 bases had no gene match. Germline CDR1 and CDR2: SGHTA and FQGNSA.

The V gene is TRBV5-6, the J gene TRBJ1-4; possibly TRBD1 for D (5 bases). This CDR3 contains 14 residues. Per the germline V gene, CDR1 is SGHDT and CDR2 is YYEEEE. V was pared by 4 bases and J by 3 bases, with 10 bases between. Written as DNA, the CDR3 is TGTGCCAGCAGCCCGGGGGAGCCTAATGAAAAACTGTTTTTT. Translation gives CASSPGEPNEKLFF.

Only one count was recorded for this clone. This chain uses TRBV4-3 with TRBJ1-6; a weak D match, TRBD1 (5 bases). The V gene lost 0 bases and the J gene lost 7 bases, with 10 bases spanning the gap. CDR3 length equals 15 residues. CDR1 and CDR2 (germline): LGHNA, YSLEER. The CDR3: CASSQDPRVNSPLHF. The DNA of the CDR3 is TGCGCCAGCAGCCAAGACCCCAGGGTAAATTCACCCCTCCACTTT.